This T cell receptor (beta chain) was identified during a study of CD8 T cells in Susac syndrome. RNA amounts of roughly 0.5 to 1 ug underwent reverse transcription with random hexamers. An immunoSEQ multiplex PCR generated amplified TCR beta CDR3 products spanning 54 Vbeta and 13 Jbeta. TCRdb recomputed calls from the immunoSEQ multiplex PCR reads with MiXCR, one row per CDR3 protein. In the table there are a few hundred thousand distinct CDR3 sequences, around nine tenths of which are singletons. CDR3 length: 16 amino acids. Germline CDR1 reads SEHNR; CDR2 reads FQNEAQ (reference sequence). The V and J ends lost 5 bases and 1 base respectively, with 17 bases between them. Negative isolation yielded CD4+ and CD8+ T cells, and FACS enriched TEMRA cells.

This TCR came from a human donor with multiple sclerosis. Sequenced: CD8+ T cells from PBMCs. This chain connects TRBV7-9 to TRBJ1-1; TRBD1 might be the D (6 bases). Here the CDR3 DNA reads TGTGCCAGCAGCAAGAAGGGGGGCGAAGGGAACACTGAAGCTTTCTTT. Its translation: CASSKKGGEGNTEAFF. The full variable domain, in which reference TRBV7-9 and TRBJ1-1 provide the parts outside the CDR3, is DTGVSQNPRHKITKRGQNVTFRCDPISEHNRLYWYRQTLGQGPEFLTYFQNEAQLEKSRLLSDRFSAERPKGSFSTLEIQRTEQGDSAMYLCASSKKGGEGNTEAFFGQGTRLTVV.